A single sample is the source of the 16 T cell receptor beta chains below, sequenced in a study of OX40 agonist ivuxolimab in advanced cancers. Library generation was performed with the immunoSEQ multiplex PCR assay. Held by TCRdb, this immuneACCESS table contains in-frame sequences only and omits some clones. Under half of the omission traces to an unresolved V gene where checked; the cause of the rest is unknown. This sample comprises 55,000 to 65,000 clones, roughly 82% of them detected only once. About 6% of the sample goes to the ten largest clones. Material: CD4+ or CD8+ T cells sorted from blood, obtained in a trial of the OX40 agonist ivuxolimab. All receptors come from an adult with an advanced solid tumor such as melanoma, head and neck, liver or kidney cancer.

The chain combines TRBV5-1 with TRBJ2-1; 10 nucleotides align to TRBD2. Germline CDR1 is SGHRS and CDR2 is YFSETQ. V gave up 4 bases and J gave up 4 bases; unmatched junction bases: 8. The CDR3 sequence is 16 residues long. In DNA, the CDR3 is TGCGCCAGCAGCGGGCTAGCGGGAGCGAATTACAATGAGCAGTTCTTC. It is translated as CASSGLAGANYNEQFF.

This sequence joins TRBV7-2 and TRBJ1-1; a weak D match, TRBD1 (6 bases). Looked up from germline, CDR1 is SGHTA and CDR2 is FQGNSA. The CDR3 totals 15 residues. The V and J ends lost 6 bases and 0 bases respectively, with 14 bases between them. CDR3 nucleotide sequence: TGTGCCAGCAGGATCAGAGGGGGGGTGAACACTGAAGCTTTCTTT. Amino acids: CASRIRGGVNTEAFF.

The rearrangement uses TRBV4-1 and TRBJ1-5; TRBD1 agrees at 8 bases. V lost 5 bases, J lost 5 bases, and 5 bases stayed unmatched. Looked up from germline, CDR1 is MGHRA and CDR2 is YSYEKL. The CDR3 runs 14 residues. CDR3 sequence reads: CASSTQGGDQPQHF. CDR3 bases: TGCGCCAGCAGCACACAGGGGGGGGATCAGCCCCAGCATTTT.

This clone has a handful of counts. The chain has TRBV28 and TRBJ1-2; tentatively, D is TRBD1 (6 bases). The CDR3 runs to 16 residues. Deletions cut 6 bases from V and 13 bases from J, with 30 bases between. Germline loops: CDR1 MDHEN, CDR2 SYDVKM. This CDR3 reads CASRHPLALQGIGLTF. The DNA for the CDR3 is TGTGCCAGCAGACATCCCTTGGCCCTACAGGGAATTGGGCTCACCTTC.

The chain recombines TRBV15 with TRBJ2-1, with D perhaps matching TRBD2 (5 bases). The CDR3 contains 15 residues. From germline, CDR1 is LNHNV and CDR2 YYDKDF (reference sequence). Deletions cut 0 bases from V and 8 bases from J, with 14 bases between. CDR3 protein: CATSRDREGIDEQFF. The CDR3 DNA sequence: TGTGCCACCAGCAGAGATCGGGAAGGGATCGATGAGCAGTTCTTC.

The CDR3 DNA reads as TGTGCCAGCAACCCCGGGACAGGGCGACACGAGCAGTACTTC. It is translated as CASNPGTGRHEQYF. V gene TRBV6-1 combines with J gene TRBJ2-5; 9 bases match TRBD1. Judging by the DNA end, TRBJ2-7 fits better; the J call may be wrong. Germline-derived CDR1 and CDR2 are MNHNS and SASEGT. The CDR3 is 14 amino acids.

The rearrangement uses TRBV27 and TRBJ2-1, with a weak D call TRBD1 (5 bases). CDR3 length: 14 residues. The V gene's germline CDR1 is MNHEY and CDR2 SMNVEV (reference sequence). Trimming took 3 bases from V and 5 from J, leaving 11 bases between them. In DNA, the CDR3 is TGTGCCAGCAGTTTCTCGACAGTTGACAATGAGCAGTTCTTC. Translation: CASSFSTVDNEQFF.

V and J are TRBV28 and TRBJ2-7; tentatively, D is TRBD1 (5 bases). V was cut by 3 bases and J by 6 bases, with 15 bases left in between. The germline gives CDR1 MDHEN, CDR2 SYDVKM. This CDR3 is built from 14 residues. CDR3 loop: CASSFGRDNSEQYF. DNA for the CDR3: TGTGCCAGCAGTTTTGGCAGGGATAACAGCGAGCAGTACTTC. The full variable domain, its missing parts supplied by reference TRBV28 and TRBJ2-7, is DVKVTQSSRYLVKRTGEKVFLECVQDMDHENMFWYRQDPGLGLRLIYFSYDVKMKEKGDIPEGYSVSREKKERFSLILESASTNQTSMYLCASSFGRDNSEQYFGPGTRLTVT.

The chain combines TRBV19 with TRBJ1-6; D might be TRBD1 (5 bases). The V gene lost 1 base and the J gene lost 0 bases, with 10 bases spanning the gap. CDR3 length: 17 residues. Germline V gives CDR1 LNHDA, CDR2 SQIVND (reference sequence). The CDR3 spells CASSIGTMSSYNSPLHF. CDR3 bases: TGTGCCAGTAGTATAGGGACAATGAGCTCCTATAATTCACCCCTCCACTTT.

The chain employs TRBV4-3 and TRBJ1-1; possibly TRBD1 for D (6 bases). The CDR3 consists of 15 residues. Germline CDR1 reads LGHNA; CDR2 reads YSLEER. V was pared by 1 base and J by 4 bases, with 13 bases between. Written as DNA, the CDR3 is TGCGCCAGCAGCCAAGTCCTTAGGGGGGGCACTGAAGCTTTCTTT. Residues: CASSQVLRGGTEAFF.

The chain has TRBV18 and TRBJ1-2, with D uncertain. The CDR3 has 15 amino acids. The germline V gene encodes CDR1 KGHSH and CDR2 LQKENI. Trimming removed 0 bases at V and 3 bases at J, with 11 bases between. The CDR3 DNA is TGTGCCAGCTCACCACCGGGCAGTACCTACTATGGCTACACCTTC. It codes for CASSPPGSTYYGYTF.

This chain connects TRBV29-1 to TRBJ2-5; a possible D gene is TRBD2 (6 bases). Looked up from germline, CDR1 is SQVTM and CDR2 is ANQGSEA. The CDR3 extends over 14 amino acids. Trimming left V 2 bases short and J 0 bases short, with 10 bases between. The CDR3 protein is CSVEFLANQETQYF. Written as DNA, the CDR3 is TGCAGCGTTGAATTCCTAGCGAACCAAGAGACCCAGTACTTC.

The V and J genes are TRBV5-4 and TRBJ2-2; the D gene is possibly TRBD2 (6 bases). The CDR3 totals 15 residues. The V end lost 7 bases, the J end lost 0 bases, and 13 bases lay between the germline ends. Germline assignment: CDR1 SGHNT and CDR2 YYREEE (reference sequence). CDR3 region: CASRRGDSNTGELFF. The CDR3 coding sequence is TGTGCCAGCCGGCGTGGGGACTCGAACACCGGGGAGCTGTTTTTT.

The chain links TRBV28 to TRBJ1-2, with TRBD1 as a possible D gene (5 bases). The ends were cut back, 7 bases at V and 8 bases at J, with 14 bases in the middle. The CDR3 length is 12 residues. The V gene's germline CDR1 is MDHEN and CDR2 SYDVKM. CDR3 DNA: TGTGCCAGCACCAGGGACGGGGCGGGCTACACCTTC. Encoded protein: CASTRDGAGYTF.

Points on this clone: Germline is not matched at one junction end, which may reflect a read error. The DNA of the CDR3 is TGCGCCAGCAGCCACGCATCAACCGACGAACACCGGGGAGCTGTTTTT. This encodes CASSHASTDEHRGAVF. The rearrangement uses TRBV4-1 and TRBJ2-2, with D maybe TRBD2 (5 bases). This CDR3 is 16 amino acids long. Germline V lookup: CDR1 MGHRA, CDR2 YSYEKL.

The chain has TRBV27 and TRBJ2-1; TRBD2 aligns across 9 bases. The CDR3 runs 15 residues. Losses at the gene ends were 8 bases for V and 4 bases for J; bases not matched to a gene: 9. Looked up from germline, CDR1 is MNHEY and CDR2 is SMNVEV (reference sequence). The CDR3 DNA is TGTGCCAGCCGACTGAGCGGGGGGCGTTACAATGAGCAGTTCTTC. Amino acids: CASRLSGGRYNEQFF.